These 29 T cell receptor beta chains share one sample of origin, sequenced in a study of cytomegalovirus exposure and HLA in healthy donors. Use of 60 Vbeta and 13 Jbeta primers characterized the PCR. The data were produced by immunoSEQ multiplex PCR, yet TCRdb's version contains in-frame clones alone and is incomplete. The sample carries roughly 80,000 clones, roughly two thirds recorded once. The specimen sequenced was PBMCs. Source of these receptors: a woman between 50 and 59 years old in good health and CMV-seropositive.

This clone was observed a few times. V usage is TRBV6-5 and J usage is TRBJ1-5, with a tentative D call TRBD1 (6 bases). The CDR3 totals 14 residues. V gave up 6 bases and J gave up 4 bases, with 13 bases separating them. Germline CDR1 reads MNHEY; CDR2 reads SVGAGI. CDR3 in amino acids: CASSRLGQNQPQHF. CDR3 DNA: TGTGCCAGCAGCCGACTTGGACAGAATCAGCCCCAGCATTTT.

The chain couples TRBV15 to TRBJ1-1; tentatively, D is TRBD1 (5 bases). The CDR3 has 13 residues. The V gene lost 9 bases and the J gene lost 2 bases, with 13 bases spanning the gap. Germline CDR1 LNHNV, CDR2 YYDKDF (reference sequence). Here the CDR3 DNA reads TGTGCCACGCAGACAGACCTCAACACTGAAGCTTTCTTT. Its protein product is CATQTDLNTEAFF.

This chain joins TRBV4-2 and TRBJ2-7; 13 bases agree with TRBD2. Trimming at V came to 3 bases and at J to 4 bases, leaving 6 bases not matched to a gene. The CDR3 covers 16 residues. Germline V gene lookup returns CDR1 LGHNA and CDR2 YNFKEQ. CDR3 loop: CASSQGAGLAGYEQYF. The CDR3 bases are TGTGCCAGCAGCCAGGGTGCGGGACTAGCGGGGTACGAGCAGTACTTC.

This clone has just a few counts. J is TRBJ2-3 and V is TRBV5-6; 7 bases align to TRBD1. Germline lookup yields CDR1 SGHDT and CDR2 YYEEEE. The CDR3 spans 16 residues. J lost 2 bases, V lost 5 bases, and 11 bases had no gene match. CDR3: CASSFTGDSTTDTQYF. In DNA, the CDR3 is TGTGCCAGCAGTTTTACAGGGGACAGTACCACAGATACGCAGTATTTT.

V usage is TRBV6-1 and J usage is TRBJ2-7; 12 nucleotides match TRBD1. Trimming took 7 bases from V and 11 from J; bases not matched to a gene: 12. The CDR3 has 14 amino acids. Per germline, CDR1 MNHNS and CDR2 SASEGT. The CDR3 DNA sequence: TGTGCCAGCAAAACCGGGACAGGGGGCGGAAATAAGTACTTC. Residues: CASKTGTGGGNKYF.

This clone turned up a few times. The gene calls are TRBV6-6 and TRBJ2-5, with 8 positions matching TRBD1. The CDR3 contains 15 residues. The germline V gene encodes CDR1 MNHNY and CDR2 SVGAGI (reference sequence). V gave up 2 bases and J gave up 4 bases; unmatched junction bases: 6. The CDR3 loop is CASSYSVTGAETQYF. CDR3 nucleotide sequence: TGTGCCAGCAGTTACAGTGTGACAGGGGCAGAGACCCAGTACTTC.

The rearrangement joins TRBV7-2 to TRBJ2-7; maybe TRBD2 (6 bases). Trimming cost V 5 bases and J 2 bases, with 13 bases left between them. CDR3 length equals 14 residues. Germline V lookup: CDR1 SGHTA, CDR2 FQGNSA. CDR3 DNA: TGTGCCAGCAGCCCGGGACTGGGAGCCTACGAGCAGTACTTC. Amino acids: CASSPGLGAYEQYF.

The chain has TRBV5-1 and TRBJ2-5; D is perhaps TRBD2 (5 bases). V was shortened by 5 bases and J by 4 bases, with 12 bases between the two germline ends. CDR1 and CDR2 from the germline V gene are SGHRS and YFSETQ. The CDR3 is 13 residues long. The CDR3 nucleotides are TGCGCCAGCAGATCTCCTAGCACAGAGACCCAGTACTTC. Its translation: CASRSPSTETQYF.

Only one count was recorded for this clone. The rearrangement joins TRBV28 to TRBJ1-5; D is possibly TRBD1 (6 bases). Germline-derived CDR1 and CDR2 are MDHEN and SYDVKM. This CDR3 is built from 13 residues. V lost 6 bases, J lost 3 bases, and 9 bases lay in between. The CDR3 loop reads CASRQGNNQPQHF. In DNA form, the CDR3 reads TGTGCCAGCAGACAGGGAAACAATCAGCCCCAGCATTTT.

The chain recombines TRBV28 with TRBJ1-5; D is uncertain. Germline V gene data show CDR1 as MDHEN and CDR2 as SYDVKM. Between the trimmed V and J ends, which lost 5 bases and 2 bases, there was a span of 13 bases. This CDR3 comprises 15 residues. The CDR3 bases are TGTGCCAGCAGTAAACAAGAGGATGGCAATCAGCCCCAGCATTTT. It codes for CASSKQEDGNQPQHF.

The V gene is TRBV5-1, the J gene TRBJ2-3; TRBD2 might be the D (5 bases). Germline loops: CDR1 SGHRS, CDR2 YFSETQ. The CDR3 is 15 amino acids. V was clipped by 6 bases and J by 2 bases, with 16 bases between them. The CDR3 here is CASKEAGVNTDTQYF. In DNA, the CDR3 is TGCGCCAGCAAGGAGGCCGGGGTAAACACAGATACGCAGTATTTT.

The chain has TRBV5-1 and TRBJ2-3, with TRBD2 identical over 10 bases. From germline, CDR1 is SGHRS and CDR2 YFSETQ. V lost 1 base to trimming and J lost 4 bases; unmatched junction nucleotides: 6. This CDR3 is 16 amino acids long. The CDR3 is CASSLTSGAYSDTQYF. The CDR3 nucleotides are TGCGCCAGCAGCTTGACTAGCGGGGCTTACTCAGATACGCAGTATTTT.

This clone appeared a few times. V usage is TRBV5-4 and J usage is TRBJ2-7; TRBD2 is a possible D gene (6 bases). This CDR3 contains 19 residues. The V gene lost 1 base and the J gene lost 1 base, with 24 bases spanning the gap. The germline V gene has CDR1 SGHNT and CDR2 YYREEE (reference sequence). CDR3 sequence (DNA): TGTGCCAGCAGCTTGAAGCGAAACACGCGGGGCACAGCATCCTACGAGCAGTACTTC. This codes for CASSLKRNTRGTASYEQYF. The full variable domain, with the rest looked up from reference TRBV5-4 and TRBJ2-7, is ETGVTQSPTHLIKTRGQQVTLRCSSQSGHNTVSWYQQALGQGPQFIFQYYREEENGRGNFPPRFSGLQFPNYSSELNVNALELDDSALYLCASSLKRNTRGTASYEQYFGPGTRLTVT.

The chain combines TRBV18 with TRBJ1-2, with D hard to call. Per the germline V gene, CDR1 is KGHSH and CDR2 is LQKENI. The CDR3 is 17 residues long. V shed 0 bases and J shed 0 bases, with 14 bases lying between them. The CDR3 DNA is TGTGCCAGCTCACCACCAAGGAGGGCAGGAACTAACTATGGCTACACCTTC. Translation gives CASSPPRRAGTNYGYTF.

This clone is a singleton in its sample. The J gene is TRBJ1-2, the V gene TRBV27; a weak D match, TRBD1 (5 bases). Germline V CDR1 and CDR2: MNHEY, SMNVEV (reference sequence). Trimming cost V 5 bases and J 5 bases, with 15 bases left between them. CDR3 size: 14 residues. CDR3 DNA: TGTGCCAGCAGTCGGAAGGGGTCCCGGTATGGCTACACCTTC. Protein: CASSRKGSRYGYTF.

The chain uses TRBV4-1 and TRBJ2-7; 8 bases fit TRBD2. The CDR3 totals 17 residues. Trimming took 0 bases from V and 1 from J; bases not matched to a gene: 8. Germline V gene data show CDR1 as MGHRA and CDR2 as YSYEKL. CDR3 region: CASSQDISGGESYEQYF. CDR3 coding DNA: TGCGCCAGCAGCCAAGATATCAGCGGGGGAGAATCCTACGAGCAGTACTTC.

This chain links TRBV5-4 with TRBJ2-1; no clear D gene. CDR1 and CDR2 (germline): SGHNT, YYREEE (reference sequence). V dropped 4 bases and J dropped 14 bases, with 19 bases sitting between them. This CDR3 is built from 13 residues. The CDR3 protein is CASSQDEPTRKFF. As DNA, the CDR3 is TGTGCCAGCAGCCAAGATGAGCCCACGAGGAAGTTCTTC.

The genes are TRBV19 and TRBJ2-2, with 7 bases that match TRBD2. Germline V gene lookup returns CDR1 LNHDA and CDR2 SQIVND (reference sequence). CDR3 length equals 17 residues. V lost 5 bases and J lost 0; bases outside the gene matches: 9. The CDR3 sequence is CASSFWGGFSNTGELFF. CDR3 in DNA: TGTGCCAGTAGTTTTTGGGGGGGATTTTCGAACACCGGGGAGCTGTTTTTT.

The table lists this clone with a few counts. V gene TRBV7-2 combines with J gene TRBJ2-5; 7 nucleotides line up with TRBD2. CDR3 length: 16 residues. Per the germline V gene, CDR1 is SGHTA and CDR2 is FQGNSA. V gave up 1 base and J gave up 1 base; unmatched junction bases: 6. This CDR3 reads CASSLVAGGFQETQYF. The DNA for the CDR3 is TGTGCCAGCAGCTTAGTCGCCGGGGGGTTCCAAGAGACCCAGTACTTC.

The chain combines TRBV19 with TRBJ2-2; 7 bases align to TRBD1. Losses at the gene ends were 10 bases for V and 1 base for J; bases not matched to a gene: 6. CDR1 and CDR2 from the germline V gene are LNHDA and SQIVND (reference sequence). The CDR3 length is 14 residues. The CDR3 coding sequence is TGTGCCACCCCCACAGGGGTGAACACCGGGGAGCTGTTTTTT. Its translation is CATPTGVNTGELFF.

The chain couples TRBV19 to TRBJ1-2; tentative D call: TRBD1 (6 bases). The CDR3 consists of 15 residues. The ends were cut back, 2 bases at V and 5 bases at J, with 15 bases in the middle. Germline CDR1 is LNHDA and CDR2 is SQIVND (reference sequence). Here the CDR3 DNA reads TGTGCCAGTAGTATAAAGGCCTTGGGGGCGTATGGCTACACCTTC. It translates to CASSIKALGAYGYTF.

This clone has a single count. The chain has TRBV5-1 and TRBJ1-4, with D possibly being TRBD1 (5 bases). This CDR3 comprises 14 residues. Germline loops: CDR1 SGHRS, CDR2 YFSETQ. V gave up 4 bases and J gave up 0 bases, with 7 bases separating them. The DNA for the CDR3 is TGCGCCAGCAGCCCGACAGCAACTAATGAAAAACTGTTTTTT. Its translation: CASSPTATNEKLFF. Variable domain in full (rest from reference TRBV5-1 and TRBJ1-4): KAGVTQTPRYLIKTRGQQVTLSCSPISGHRSVSWYQQTPGQGLQFLFEYFSETQRNKGNFPGRFSGRQFSNSRSEMNVSTLELGDSALYLCASSPTATNEKLFFGSGTQLSVL.

V usage is TRBV27 and J usage is TRBJ2-5, with 10 bases that match TRBD2. Germline V lookup: CDR1 MNHEY, CDR2 SMNVEV (reference sequence). V lost 3 bases to trimming and J lost 9 bases; unmatched junction nucleotides: 7. The CDR3 runs 14 residues. CDR3 protein: CASSFSGGFAAQYF. The CDR3 bases are TGTGCCAGCAGTTTTAGCGGGGGGTTTGCGGCCCAGTACTTC.

Points on this clone: Because it lacks the conserved phenylalanine or tryptophan at the end, this CDR3 is likely a read error. The chain has TRBV6-5 and TRBJ1-6; 7 bases map to TRBD1. V was pared by 0 bases and J by 8 bases, with 7 bases of the junction left unmatched. The germline gives CDR1 MNHEY, CDR2 SVGAGI. CDR3 length equals 16 residues. The CDR3 sequence is CASSYSGQEGDSPLHS. The CDR3 nucleotides read TGTGCCAGCAGTTACTCAGGACAGGAGGGGGATTCACCCCTCCACTCT.

For this clone: The same CDR3 is also encoded by other DNA sequences in this sample. The gene calls are TRBV20-1 and TRBJ1-5; D is unresolved. The CDR3 has 11 amino acids. Trimming pared 3 bases from V and 7 bases from J, leaving 7 bases between. Germline CDR1 is DFQATT and CDR2 is SNEGSKA (reference sequence). The CDR3 reads CSASGGQPQHF. Written as DNA, the CDR3 is TGCAGTGCTAGTGGCGGGCAGCCCCAGCATTTT.

Only a few counts were recorded for this clone. This chain uses TRBV13 with TRBJ1-6; the match to TRBD1 covers 7 bases. CDR1 and CDR2 (germline): PRHDT, FYEKMQ (reference sequence). This CDR3 is built from 15 residues. With V trimmed by 5 bases and J by 10 bases, 11 bases remained unmatched. CDR3 sequence: CASSQLWAGGSPLHF. In DNA, the CDR3 is TGTGCCAGCAGCCAGTTGTGGGCAGGGGGATCACCCCTCCACTTT.

This clone was picked up a small number of times. The chain links TRBV5-1 to TRBJ2-6; TRBD1 aligns across 9 bases. Germline V gene lookup returns CDR1 SGHRS and CDR2 YFSETQ. The CDR3 totals 18 residues. V was pared by 4 bases and J by 2 bases, with 10 bases of the junction left unmatched. As DNA, the CDR3 is TGCGCCAGCAGCAATTACAGGGGGCGCTTTACTGGGGCCAACGTCCTGACTTTC. Translating gives CASSNYRGRFTGANVLTF. Looking up the rest from reference TRBV5-1 and TRBJ2-6 gives the full variable domain: KAGVTQTPRYLIKTRGQQVTLSCSPISGHRSVSWYQQTPGQGLQFLFEYFSETQRNKGNFPGRFSGRQFSNSRSEMNVSTLELGDSALYLCASSNYRGRFTGANVLTFGAGSRLTVL.

This clone has only a few counts. The chain carries TRBV5-1 and TRBJ1-6; 7 nucleotides line up with TRBD1. V dropped 4 bases and J dropped 5; count of bases not matched to a gene: 12. Germline V gives CDR1 SGHRS, CDR2 YFSETQ. The CDR3 has 17 residues. In DNA, the CDR3 is TGCGCCAGCAGCGCCCGGGACAGTGGGTTCAATAATTCACCCCTCCACTTT. Its protein product is CASSARDSGFNNSPLHF.

This chain links TRBV9 with TRBJ1-5, with TRBD1 matching over 8 bases. The CDR3 sequence is 14 residues long. Trimming took 0 bases from V and 5 from J; bases not matched to a gene: 1. CDR1 SGDLS and CDR2 YYNGEE come from the germline V gene. CDR3 sequence reads: CASSVGQGYQPQHF. The CDR3 DNA is TGTGCCAGCAGCGTAGGACAGGGGTATCAGCCCCAGCATTTT.